The sequence of this T cell receptor beta chain was determined in a study of beta chain features in type 1 diabetes. In the study overall: Healthy donors and patients showed comparable age, gender and cell yields.

The isolated RNA, all of it, was reverse transcribed, so expressed TCRB transcripts were what got sequenced. Clones were sequenced by immunoSEQ multiplex PCR, and TCRdb holds only the in-frame ones, with some missing. The sample carries more than 20,000 clones, 60% to 75% recorded once. CDR1 is SEHNR, CDR2 FQNEAQ, per germline (reference sequence). The CDR3 has 17 residues. Trimming at V came to 2 bases and at J to 4 bases, leaving 14 bases not matched to a gene. General study results and limits: It was among patients, rather than healthy donors, that naive, central memory and Treg TCRB repertoires appeared more similar. The analysis here could not establish whether HLA type shapes TCRB rearrangement.

As for this clone: What it binds is not known.

Each of the CD4+ naive, central memory, regulatory and stem cell-like memory populations was sorted via CD45RO/CCR7/CD25/CD127/CD95/CD27. The V and J genes are TRBV7-9 and TRBJ2-7; TRBD1 agrees at 7 bases. The TCR originated in a woman in her thirties or forties in good health. The sequencing input was Tregs from blood. The chain's CDR3 is CASSLSHLTGPYYEQYF. In DNA, the CDR3 is TGTGCCAGCAGCTTATCCCATTTGACAGGGCCCTATTACGAGCAGTACTTC.